This T cell receptor (beta chain) is drawn from a study of shared clonotypes between healthy human individuals. Data came from immunoSEQ multiplex PCR; TCRdb stores just in-frame clones and leaves some out. The sample has millions of clones, approximately 95% seen once; the top ten hold roughly 0.36%. Study results and caveats: Clonotypes shared by all four donors outscored non-shared clonotypes in generation probability. The sharing of roughly 5% of naive CD4 clonotypes was seen across several donors. Blood alone was sampled, and tissue repertoires likely differ.

In germline, CDR1 is SGHTA, CDR2 FQGNSA. Between the trimmed V and J ends, which lost 6 bases and 4 bases, there was a span of 11 bases. The CDR3 is 13 residues long. Comments on this clone: Its antigen is not known.

The V and J genes are TRBV7-2 and TRBJ2-3; perhaps TRBD1 as D (6 bases). The TCR sequence derives from a man younger than 35 in good health. Some clones in this sample may be carry-over from other donors' samples. The sample comprised naive CD4+ T cells from PBMCs. The sample's subset: CD45RA+ positively selected. The CDR3 DNA reads as TGTGCCAGCAGTTCTCAGGGGCCAGATACGCAGTATTTT. Its translation is CASSSQGPDTQYF.